This TCR beta chain derives from a study of glioma-infiltrating T cells. The iRepertoire nested amplicon-rescue multiplex PCR amplified TCR alpha and beta CDR3s from RNA. A single record per CDR3 protein comes from TCRdb applying MiXCR to the multiplex PCR reads. The table lists more than 90,000 distinct CDR3 sequences, roughly 40% of them singletons. There are many counts of this clonotype. The V and J ends lost 1 base and 4 bases, in that order; junction bases with no gene match: 16. CDR1 DFQATT and CDR2 SNEGSKA come from the germline V gene (reference sequence). The CDR3 consists of 18 residues. The TCR originated in a human donor with low-grade glioma or glioblastoma, undergoing nonglioma brain surgery, or in good health (not recorded which). What was sequenced was glioma tissue, nonneoplastic brain tissue, or PBMCs (not recorded which). The genes are TRBV20-1 and TRBJ1-5; 7 bases fit TRBD1. The CDR3 DNA reads as TGCAGTGCTAGAGCCAGCCATGGGACAGCAACGTCAAATCAGCCCCAGCATTTT. It encodes CSARASHGTATSNQPQHF.